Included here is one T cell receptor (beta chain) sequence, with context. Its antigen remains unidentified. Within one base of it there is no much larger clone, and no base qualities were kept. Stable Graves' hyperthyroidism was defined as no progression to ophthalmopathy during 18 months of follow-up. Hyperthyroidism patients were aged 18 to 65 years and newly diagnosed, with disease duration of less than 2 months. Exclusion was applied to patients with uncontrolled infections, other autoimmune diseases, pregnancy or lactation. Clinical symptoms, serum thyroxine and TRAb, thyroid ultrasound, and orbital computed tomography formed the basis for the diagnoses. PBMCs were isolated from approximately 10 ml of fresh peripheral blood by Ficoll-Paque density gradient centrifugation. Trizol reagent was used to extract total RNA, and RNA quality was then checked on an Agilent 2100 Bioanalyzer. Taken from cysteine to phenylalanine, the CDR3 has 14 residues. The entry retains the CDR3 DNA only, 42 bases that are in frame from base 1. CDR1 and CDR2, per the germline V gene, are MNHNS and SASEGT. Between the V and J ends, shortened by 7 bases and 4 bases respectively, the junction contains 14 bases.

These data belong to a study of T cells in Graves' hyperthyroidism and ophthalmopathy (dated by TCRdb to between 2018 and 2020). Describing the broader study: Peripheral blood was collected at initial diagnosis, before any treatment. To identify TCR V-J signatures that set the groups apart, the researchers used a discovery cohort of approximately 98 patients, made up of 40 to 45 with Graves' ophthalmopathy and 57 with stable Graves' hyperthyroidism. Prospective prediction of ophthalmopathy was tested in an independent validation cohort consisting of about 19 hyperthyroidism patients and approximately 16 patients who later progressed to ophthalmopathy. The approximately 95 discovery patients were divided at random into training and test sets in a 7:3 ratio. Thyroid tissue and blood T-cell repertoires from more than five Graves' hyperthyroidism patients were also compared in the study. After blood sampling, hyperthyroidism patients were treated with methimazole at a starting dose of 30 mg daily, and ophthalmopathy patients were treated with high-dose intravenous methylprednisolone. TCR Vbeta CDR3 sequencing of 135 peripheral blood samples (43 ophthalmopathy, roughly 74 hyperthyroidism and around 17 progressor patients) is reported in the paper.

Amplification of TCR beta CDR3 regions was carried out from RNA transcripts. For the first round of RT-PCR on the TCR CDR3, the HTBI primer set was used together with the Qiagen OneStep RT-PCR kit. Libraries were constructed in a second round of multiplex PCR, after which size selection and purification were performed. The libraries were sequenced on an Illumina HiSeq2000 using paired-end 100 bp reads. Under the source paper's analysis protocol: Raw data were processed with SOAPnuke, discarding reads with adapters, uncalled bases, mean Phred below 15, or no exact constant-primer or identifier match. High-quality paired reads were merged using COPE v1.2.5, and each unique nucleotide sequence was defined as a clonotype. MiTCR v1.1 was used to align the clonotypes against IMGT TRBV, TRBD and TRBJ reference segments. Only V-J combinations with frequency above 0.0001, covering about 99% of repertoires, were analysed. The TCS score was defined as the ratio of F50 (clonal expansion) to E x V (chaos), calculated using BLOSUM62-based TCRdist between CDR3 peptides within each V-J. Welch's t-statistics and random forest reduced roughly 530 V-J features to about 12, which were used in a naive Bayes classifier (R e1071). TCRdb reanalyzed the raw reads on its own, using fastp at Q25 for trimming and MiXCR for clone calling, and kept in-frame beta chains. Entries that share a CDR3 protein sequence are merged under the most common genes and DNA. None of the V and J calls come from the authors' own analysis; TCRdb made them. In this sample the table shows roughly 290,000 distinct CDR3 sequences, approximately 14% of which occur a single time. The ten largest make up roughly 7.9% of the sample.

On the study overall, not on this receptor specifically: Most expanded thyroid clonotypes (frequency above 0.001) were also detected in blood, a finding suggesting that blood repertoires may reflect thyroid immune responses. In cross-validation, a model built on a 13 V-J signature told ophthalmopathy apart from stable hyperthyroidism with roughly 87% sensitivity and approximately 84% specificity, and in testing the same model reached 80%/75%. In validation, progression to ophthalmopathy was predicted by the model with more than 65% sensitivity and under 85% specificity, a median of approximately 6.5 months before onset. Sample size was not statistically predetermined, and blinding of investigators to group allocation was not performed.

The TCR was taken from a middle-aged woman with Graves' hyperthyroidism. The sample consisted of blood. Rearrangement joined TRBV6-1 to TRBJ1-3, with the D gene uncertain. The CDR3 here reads CASTRNSAGNTIYF. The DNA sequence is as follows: TGTGCCAGCACCCGAAATTCTGCCGGAAACACCATATATTTT.